This T cell receptor beta chain was obtained from a study of T cell clonality in common variable immunodeficiency. Control and CVID samples contributed equal amounts of genomic DNA. The data were produced by immunoSEQ multiplex PCR, yet TCRdb's version contains in-frame clones alone and is incomplete. The data show about 43,000 clones, with none appearing a single time. CDR3 length equals 15 residues. The germline V gene has CDR1 KGHSH and CDR2 LQKENI. The V end was cut by 3 bases, the J end by 3 bases, with 12 bases between. General study results and limits: CVID subjects had higher TCRbeta clonality than healthy controls, most marked in about a third. Authors noted CVID clonality's cause needs subpopulation repertoire sequencing. Common variable immunodeficiency TCR beta sequences reportedly had fewer deletions and N-nucleotide insertions.

At least ten counts were recorded for this clone. Antigen: not known. The read comes to an end 3 residues before the CDR3 does, leaving the germline J gene to fill in the end. Sequencing was carried out using peripheral blood mononuclear cells. The clonotype was recovered from a person aged 18 to 70 in good health. This chain uses TRBV18 with TRBJ1-5, with TRBD1 as a possible D gene (6 bases). The sequenced CDR3 bases are TGTGCCAGCTCACCTGGGGGGGCAGACAATCAGCCC. Amino acid sequence: CASSPGGADNQP. The CDR3 in its entirety is CASSPGGADNQPQHF.